This entry describes one T cell receptor beta chain. Its antigen is not identified. Second-dose intervals near 4 or 12 weeks were combined. Germline V gene sequence: CDR1 MDHEN, CDR2 SYDVKM. This CDR3 is built from 16 residues. V was clipped by 6 bases and J by 1 base; unmatched bases: 8. Produced via immunoSEQ multiplex PCR; TCRdb's table is partial and in-frame only. The profile shows roughly 120,000 clones, around 92% of them singletons. This record comes from a study of T cell responses to AZD1222 COVID-19 vaccine. Study-wide results and limits: Baseline seropositives among AZD1222 recipients totaled only five to seven.

The input for sequencing was peripheral blood, taken 28 days after the second AZD1222 dose. This sequence joins TRBV28 and TRBJ2-3; TRBD2 matches 9 bases. This TCR was sampled from an adult who received the AZD1222 COVID-19 vaccine. CDR3 in amino acids: CASRIYSGRRTDTQYF. The CDR3 nucleotides read TGTGCCAGCAGGATTTATAGCGGGAGACGCACAGATACGCAGTATTTT.